The rows below give T cell receptor beta chains drawn from one sample of a study of shared clonotypes between healthy human individuals. Sequencing used immunoSEQ multiplex PCR; TCRdb keeps in-frame clones, though not all of them. This table has a few hundred thousand clones, about 80% appearing once. The sequenced sample was PBMCs. The receptors were sampled from a woman aged 40 to 49 in good health. Some clones in this sample may be carry-over from other donors' samples. The CDR3 runs from the conserved cysteine through the conserved F or W.

j_call,v_call,cdr3_aa
TRBJ2-7,TRBV6-1,CASKDRVLTEQYF
TRBJ1-5,TRBV5-8,CASSFLQEAGSQHF
TRBJ1-6,TRBV5-6,CASSLLDRDNSPLHF
TRBJ1-5,TRBV7-8,CASRSDRGSVPQHF
TRBJ2-7,TRBV5-6,CASSLYTGAVEQYF
TRBJ2-4,TRBV27,CASSRPEGAKNIQYF
TRBJ2-1,TRBV5-4,CASSLGETYNEQFF
TRBJ2-7,TRBV11-2,CASSEDGTSASYEQYF
TRBJ1-2,TRBV7-2,CASSLAHGSNGGYTF
TRBJ1-2,TRBV5-1,CASSLFDGYTF
TRBJ2-3,TRBV2,CASSTPPGQGAGGTQYF
TRBJ2-6,TRBV14,CASSRRLTTGIWPGANVLTF
TRBJ1-5,TRBV9,CASSLVGGGLTSNQPQHF
TRBJ1-2,TRBV6-1,CASSEAPQGVYGYTF
TRBJ1-1,TRBV28,CATLLRGEAFF
TRBJ2-3,TRBV2,CASSEQGPGDTQYF
TRBJ2-2,TRBV19,CASSLITGELFF
TRBJ2-1,TRBV18,CASSDKREANNEQFF
TRBJ2-7,TRBV2,CASRPFGGYEQYF
TRBJ2-2,TRBV6-4,CASRGQGITGELFF
TRBJ2-1,TRBV28,CASSLLAGVEQFF
TRBJ2-5,TRBV5-1,CASSLGWEEETQYF
TRBJ2-1,TRBV9,CASSLAGSSYNEQFF
TRBJ2-1,TRBV27,CASSFFGIDEQFF
TRBJ1-2,TRBV2,CASSARLGTPEQEGYTF
TRBJ2-3,TRBV30,CALAESTDTQYF
TRBJ2-3,TRBV29-1,CSVELHAGGPTDTQYF
TRBJ2-6,TRBV19,CASSIPTALFSGANVLTF
TRBJ2-3,TRBV28,CATLTDASTDTQYF
TRBJ2-7,TRBV7-2,CASSLFTSGDYEQYF
TRBJ2-7,TRBV6-5,CASSLRLARPPYEQYF
TRBJ2-5,TRBV9,CASSEGLYQETQYF
TRBJ1-3,TRBV5-1,CASSLRGDSGNTIYF
TRBJ2-7,TRBV27,CASSPGDRSYEQYF
TRBJ2-6,TRBV28,CASSLFTSSSGANVLTF
TRBJ2-1,TRBV28,CASSQSHGQDNEQFF
TRBJ2-7,TRBV11-2,CASSPSPGGSYEQYF
TRBJ2-1,TRBV18,CASSPGALGEASSYNEQFF
TRBJ1-2,TRBV27,CASSLKGGYGYTF
TRBJ2-1,TRBV29-1,CSASPRRGSNNEQFF
TRBJ1-1,TRBV6-5,CASKGSWNTEAFF
TRBJ2-6,TRBV7-9,CASRSTGTSGANVLTF
TRBJ1-4,TRBV5-4,CASSYGTENEKLFF
TRBJ2-3,TRBV4-2,CASSPRTSSDTQYF